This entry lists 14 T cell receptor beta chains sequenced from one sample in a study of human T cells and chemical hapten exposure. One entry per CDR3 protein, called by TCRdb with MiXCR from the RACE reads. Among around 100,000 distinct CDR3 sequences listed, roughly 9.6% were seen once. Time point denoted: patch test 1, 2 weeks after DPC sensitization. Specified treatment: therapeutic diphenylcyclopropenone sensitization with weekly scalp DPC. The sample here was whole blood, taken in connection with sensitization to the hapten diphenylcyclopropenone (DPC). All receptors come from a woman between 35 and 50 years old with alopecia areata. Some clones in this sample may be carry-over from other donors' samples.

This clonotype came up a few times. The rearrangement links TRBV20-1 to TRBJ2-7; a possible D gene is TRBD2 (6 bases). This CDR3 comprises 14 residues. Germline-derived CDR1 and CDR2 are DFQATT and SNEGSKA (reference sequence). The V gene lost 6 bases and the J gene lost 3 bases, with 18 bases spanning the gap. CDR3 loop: CSALGGEVVYEQYF. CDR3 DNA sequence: TGCAGTGCCCTCGGCGGGGAGGTGGTCTACGAGCAGTACTTC.

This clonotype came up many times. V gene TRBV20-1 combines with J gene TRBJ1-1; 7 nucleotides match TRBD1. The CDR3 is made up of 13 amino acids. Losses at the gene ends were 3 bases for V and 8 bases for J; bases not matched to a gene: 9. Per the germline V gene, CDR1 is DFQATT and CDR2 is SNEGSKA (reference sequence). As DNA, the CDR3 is TGCAGTGCTAGTCCCCAGGGGGGCCGCGAAGCTTTCTTT. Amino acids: CSASPQGGREAFF.

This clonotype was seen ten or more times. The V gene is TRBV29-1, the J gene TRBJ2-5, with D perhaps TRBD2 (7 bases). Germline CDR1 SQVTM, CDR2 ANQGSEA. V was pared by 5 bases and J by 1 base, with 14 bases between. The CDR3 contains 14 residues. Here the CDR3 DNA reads TGCAGCGTTTCACAGGGAGGGGGCCAAGAGACCCAGTACTTC. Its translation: CSVSQGGGQETQYF. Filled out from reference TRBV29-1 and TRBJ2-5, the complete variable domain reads SAVISQKPSRDICQRGTSLTIQCQVDSQVTMMFWYRQQPGQSLTLIATANQGSEATYESGFVIDKFPISRPNLTFSTLTVSNMSPEDSSIYLCSVSQGGGQETQYFGPGTRLLVL.

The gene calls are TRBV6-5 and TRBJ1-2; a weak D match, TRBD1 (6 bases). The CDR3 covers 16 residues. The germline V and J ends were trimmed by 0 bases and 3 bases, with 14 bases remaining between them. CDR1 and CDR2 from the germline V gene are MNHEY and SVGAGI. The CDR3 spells CASSYSSGQTDYGYTF. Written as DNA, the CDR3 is TGTGCCAGCAGTTACTCGAGTGGACAGACTGACTATGGCTACACCTTC.

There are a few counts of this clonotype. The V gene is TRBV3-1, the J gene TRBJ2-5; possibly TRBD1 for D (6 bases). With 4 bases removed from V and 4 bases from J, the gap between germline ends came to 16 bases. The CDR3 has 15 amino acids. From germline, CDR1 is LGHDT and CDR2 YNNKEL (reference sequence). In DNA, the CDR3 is TGTGCCAGCAGCCCTCCAGGGGTAGCCGGAGAGACCCAGTACTTC. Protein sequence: CASSPPGVAGETQYF.

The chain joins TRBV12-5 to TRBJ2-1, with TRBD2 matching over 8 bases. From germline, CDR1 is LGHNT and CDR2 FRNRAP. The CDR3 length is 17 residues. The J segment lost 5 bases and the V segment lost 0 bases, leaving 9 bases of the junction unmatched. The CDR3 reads CASGLVRGSGDHNEQFF. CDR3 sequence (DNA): TGTGCTAGTGGTTTGGTACGAGGTAGCGGGGACCACAATGAGCAGTTCTTC. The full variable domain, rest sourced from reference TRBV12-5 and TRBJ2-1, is DARVTQTPRHKVTEMGQEVTMRCQPILGHNTVFWYRQTMMQGLELLAYFRNRAPLDDSGMPKDRFSAEMPDATLATLKIQPSEPRDSAVYFCASGLVRGSGDHNEQFFGPGTRLTVL.

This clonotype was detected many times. This CDR3 reads CASSQAEQINEKLFF. DNA of the CDR3: TGCGCCAGCAGCCAAGCGGAGCAGATTAATGAAAAACTGTTTTTT. V and J are TRBV4-3 and TRBJ1-4, with D uncertain. Germline CDR1 LGHNA, CDR2 YSLEER. The CDR3 contains 15 residues. Trimming removed 1 base at V and 4 bases at J, with 10 bases between.

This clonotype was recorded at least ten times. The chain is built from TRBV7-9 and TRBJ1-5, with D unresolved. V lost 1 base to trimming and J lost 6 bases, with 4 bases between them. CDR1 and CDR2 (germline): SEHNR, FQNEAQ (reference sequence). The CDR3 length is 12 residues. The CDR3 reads CASSLGTQPQHF. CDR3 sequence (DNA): TGTGCCAGCAGCTTAGGGACTCAGCCCCAGCATTTT.

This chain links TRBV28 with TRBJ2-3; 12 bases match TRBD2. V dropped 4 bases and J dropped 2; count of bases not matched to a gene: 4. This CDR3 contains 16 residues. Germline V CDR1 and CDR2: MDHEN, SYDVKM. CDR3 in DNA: TGTGCCAGCAGTTCTAGACTAGCGGGAGCCACAGATACGCAGTATTTT. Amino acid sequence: CASSSRLAGATDTQYF.

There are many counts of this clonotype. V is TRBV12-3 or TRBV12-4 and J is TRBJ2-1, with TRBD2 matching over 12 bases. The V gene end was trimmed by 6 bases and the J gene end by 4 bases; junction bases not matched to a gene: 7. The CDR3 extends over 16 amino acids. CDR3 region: CASRRLAGERYNEQFF. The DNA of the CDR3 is TGTGCCAGCAGGAGACTAGCGGGAGAGAGATACAATGAGCAGTTCTTC.

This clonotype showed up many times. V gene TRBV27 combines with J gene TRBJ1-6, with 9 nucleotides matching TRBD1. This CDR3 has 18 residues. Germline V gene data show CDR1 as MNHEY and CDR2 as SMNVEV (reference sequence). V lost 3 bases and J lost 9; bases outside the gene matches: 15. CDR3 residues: CASSFSGTGLDLGSPLHF. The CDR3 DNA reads TGTGCCAGCAGTTTCTCCGGGACAGGGTTGGATTTGGGTTCACCCCTCCACTTT.

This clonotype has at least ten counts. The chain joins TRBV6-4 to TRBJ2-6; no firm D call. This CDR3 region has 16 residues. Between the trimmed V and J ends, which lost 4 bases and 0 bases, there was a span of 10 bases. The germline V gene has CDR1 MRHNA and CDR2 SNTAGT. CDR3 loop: CASSVSSSSGANVLTF. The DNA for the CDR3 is TGTGCCAGCAGTGTTAGTTCGAGCTCTGGGGCCAACGTCCTGACTTTC.

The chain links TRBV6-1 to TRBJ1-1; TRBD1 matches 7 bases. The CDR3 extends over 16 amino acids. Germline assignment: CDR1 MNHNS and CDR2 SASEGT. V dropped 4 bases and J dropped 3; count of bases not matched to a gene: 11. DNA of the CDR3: TGTGCCAGCAGTGCGTACAGGGGTGGGTTGGACACTGAAGCTTTCTTT. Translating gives CASSAYRGGLDTEAFF.

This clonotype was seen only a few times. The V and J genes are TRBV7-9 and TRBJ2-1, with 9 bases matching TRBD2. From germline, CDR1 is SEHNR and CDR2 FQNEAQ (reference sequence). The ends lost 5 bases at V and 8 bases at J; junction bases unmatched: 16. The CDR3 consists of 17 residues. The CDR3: CASSPGQRGALLDEQFF. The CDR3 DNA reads TGTGCCAGCAGCCCGGGCCAGCGGGGGGCCCTTTTAGATGAGCAGTTCTTC.